One and the same sample provided the 2 T cell receptor beta chains below, sequenced in a study of blood T cell repertoires in COVID-19. TCRdb keeps only in-frame clones here, not all; method: immunoSEQ multiplex PCR. In the table there are 130,000 or so clones, under 85% of which are singletons. The sample comprised peripheral blood. These receptors were collected from a human donor in a cohort sampled during active COVID-19.

The chain carries TRBV6-6 and TRBJ1-2; 10 bases are shared with TRBD1. The CDR3 has 15 residues. Germline CDR1 is MNHNY and CDR2 is SVGAGI (reference sequence). Trimming cost V 6 bases and J 4 bases; bases outside gene matches: 8. Here the CDR3 reads CASRTGTGVSYGYTF. The DNA of the CDR3 is TGTGCCAGCAGGACAGGGACAGGGGTTAGCTATGGCTACACCTTC.

This sequence joins TRBV12-5 and TRBJ1-3; D ambiguous. V dropped 6 bases and J dropped 4 bases, with 10 bases sitting between them. The germline gives CDR1 LGHNT, CDR2 FRNRAP. This CDR3 is built from 13 residues. CDR3 nucleotides: TGTGCTAGTGGCAAATACACGGGAAACACCATATATTTT. Amino acid sequence: CASGKYTGNTIYF.